Listed here are 8 T cell receptor beta chains from one sample, sequenced in a study of regulatory T cells in long-lasting Graves disease. Researchers made TCR beta libraries by using iRepertoire HTBI primers and running Arm-PCR on CDR3 regions. TCRdb re-derived calls from the multiplex PCR reads in MiXCR, one entry per CDR3 protein. Of approximately 440,000 distinct CDR3 sequences detected, 15% to 20% appear once; the ten largest clones hold 9.5% to 15%. Time point given: newly diagnosed GD, antithyroid drugs for less than 3 months. The TCR library was prepared using RNA isolated from PBMCs. A further study also used this sample, focusing on T cells in Graves' hyperthyroidism and ophthalmopathy.

Sequencing was performed on peripheral blood mononuclear cells (PBMCs), taken at new diagnosis, from a patient treated with antithyroid drugs. Every receptor here comes from a man between 35 and 55 years old with Graves disease.

As to this clonotype: It is unclear where the CDR3 begins or ends on the DNA, so no DNA is shown, and the CDR3 is as TCRdb lists it. This chain connects TRBV28 to TRBJ1-3. The germline V gene has CDR1 MDHEN and CDR2 SYDVKM. Including both end residues, the CDR3 is 13 amino acids long. The CDR3 protein is CASRVGPGNTVYF.

The V and J genes are TRBV7-9 and TRBJ1-1; tentative D call: TRBD1 (5 bases). The CDR3 loop spans 14 amino acids. Germline lookup yields CDR1 SEHNR and CDR2 FQNEAQ (reference sequence). V was pared by 3 bases and J by 0 bases, with 8 bases between. The CDR3 DNA sequence: TGTGCCAGCAGCTTTGGGGCCATGAACACTGAAGCTTTCTTT. It encodes CASSFGAMNTEAFF.

This clonotype was observed many times. The V gene is TRBV11-3, the J gene TRBJ1-1, with a possible D match to TRBD1 (5 bases). The V end lost 5 bases, the J end lost 1 base, and 14 bases lay between the germline ends. This CDR3 comprises 15 residues. The germline V gene has CDR1 SGHNT and CDR2 YENEEA. CDR3 loop: CASSLAGTANTEAFF. The CDR3 DNA follows: TGTGCCAGCAGCCTCGCCGGGACGGCGAACACTGAAGCTTTCTTT.

This clonotype was counted a few times. The rearrangement uses TRBV29-1 and TRBJ2-3; TRBD2 aligns across 7 bases. V shed 4 bases and J 4 bases; nucleotides not matched to a gene: 11. The germline V gene has CDR1 SQVTM and CDR2 ANQGSEA. This CDR3 comprises 15 residues. The CDR3 coding sequence is TGCAGCGTTGTAGGATCGGGGAGGGCCGCAGATACGCAGTATTTT. This codes for CSVVGSGRAADTQYF.

The chain is built from TRBV5-1 and TRBJ2-3, with D possibly being TRBD2 (5 bases). The CDR3 is 15 amino acids. Germline-derived CDR1 and CDR2 are SGHRS and YFSETQ. Trimming shortened V by 4 bases and J by 2 bases, and 14 bases separated the two germline ends. CDR3 in amino acids: CASSDSGGTTDTQYF. CDR3 nucleotide sequence: TGCGCCAGCAGCGATTCCGGAGGAACCACAGATACGCAGTATTTT.

The chain joins TRBV6-5 to TRBJ1-6, with D perhaps TRBD1 (5 bases). Trimming shortened V by 4 bases and J by 6 bases, and 13 bases separated the two germline ends. Germline-derived CDR1 and CDR2 are MNHEY and SVGAGI. The length of the CDR3 is 15 residues. This CDR3 is CASSFRGTANSPLHF. CDR3 sequence (DNA): TGTGCCAGCAGTTTCAGAGGGACCGCTAATTCACCCCTCCACTTT.

This clonotype was counted a few times. The chain links TRBV10-3 to TRBJ2-1, with 16 bases aligning to TRBD2. The V gene end was trimmed by 6 bases and the J gene end by 7 bases; junction bases not matched to a gene: 6. The CDR3 has 16 residues. Germline V gene lookup returns CDR1 ENHRY and CDR2 SYGVKD. CDR3 sequence reads: CAIRSGLAGGPNEQFF. The CDR3 nucleotides read TGTGCCATCAGATCGGGACTAGCGGGAGGGCCAAATGAGCAGTTCTTC.

Many counts were recorded for this clonotype. The V call is TRBV11-2, the J call TRBJ2-2, with D hard to call. V was cut by 1 base and J by 6 bases, with 9 bases left in between. The CDR3 is 14 residues long. In germline, CDR1 is SGHAT, CDR2 FQNNGV. DNA for the CDR3: TGTGCCAGCAGCTTAGCTGGGGAAGCCGGGGAGCTGTTTTTT. Translated, it gives CASSLAGEAGELFF.